These 23 T cell receptor beta chains were all obtained from the same sample, sequenced in a study of post-analysis software for immune sequencing data. Regarding the study as a whole: Comparison of patients with controls showed about 5 TRBV segments more frequent in patients, TRBV5-6, TRBV5-1 and TRBV20-1 among them.

These receptors lack a known antigen. Carried by the TCR beta cDNA libraries were unique molecular identifiers. Each CDR3 protein gets one entry after TCRdb re-called the PCR reads with MiXCR. Of roughly 580,000 distinct CDR3 sequences in the sample, around 44% were seen once. The sequencing input was blood. Receptor source: a girl aged 5 to 17 with multiple sclerosis.

The rearrangement links TRBV18 to TRBJ2-3, with 7 bases lining up with TRBD2. There are 15 residues in the CDR3. CDR1 is KGHSH, CDR2 LQKENI, per germline. The J segment lost 2 bases and the V segment lost 2 bases, leaving 4 bases of the junction unmatched. DNA of the CDR3: TGTGCCAGCTCACCAGGTAGCGGGTACACAGATACGCAGTATTTT. This sequence encodes CASSPGSGYTDTQYF.

A few counts support this clonotype. The chain has TRBV7-9 and TRBJ2-5; TRBD2 is a possible D gene (6 bases). The germline gives CDR1 SEHNR, CDR2 FQNEAQ (reference sequence). CDR3 length: 14 amino acids. Trimming shortened V by 6 bases and J by 4 bases, and 15 bases separated the two germline ends. The CDR3 coding sequence is TGTGCCAGCAGGGTGACTAGTGACGGAGAGACCCAGTACTTC. Encoded protein: CASRVTSDGETQYF.

This clonotype occurred a few times. The V and J genes are TRBV29-1 and TRBJ2-7; possibly TRBD1 or TRBD2 for D (5 bases each). Trimming pared 6 bases from V and 3 bases from J, leaving 18 bases between. Germline-derived CDR1 and CDR2 are SQVTM and ANQGSEA. CDR3 length: 14 amino acids. CDR3 loop: CSVAAGATNYEQYF. Written as DNA, the CDR3 is TGCAGCGTCGCGGCCGGGGCTACAAACTACGAGCAGTACTTC.

The chain joins TRBV3-1 to TRBJ2-7; tentatively, D is TRBD2 (5 bases). V lost 7 bases and J 6 bases, leaving 19 bases between the germline ends. Germline V lookup: CDR1 LGHDT, CDR2 YNNKEL (reference sequence). The CDR3 extends over 14 amino acids. The CDR3: CASTADGGESEQYF. For the CDR3, the DNA is TGTGCCAGCACCGCTGATGGAGGCGAGAGCGAGCAGTACTTC.

This clonotype has only a few counts. CDR3 loop: CASQRPGPYNEQFF. As DNA, the CDR3 is TGTGCCAGCCAGCGCCCGGGGCCATACAATGAGCAGTTCTTC. The chain has TRBV12-3 or TRBV12-4 and TRBJ2-1, with D perhaps matching TRBD1 or TRBD2 (5 bases each). The length of the CDR3 is 14 residues. V gave up 8 bases and J gave up 4 bases, with 15 bases separating them.

This clonotype was seen more than once but under ten times. The CDR3 region is CASSQDRARSYNEQFF. DNA for the CDR3: TGTGCCAGCAGCCAAGACAGGGCCCGCTCCTACAATGAGCAGTTCTTC. The chain combines TRBV4-2 with TRBJ2-1; D may be TRBD1 (5 bases). The CDR3 has 16 residues. The V end lost 0 bases, the J end lost 0 bases, and 9 bases lay between the germline ends. Germline CDR1 is LGHNA and CDR2 is YNFKEQ.

This chain uses TRBV11-1 with TRBJ2-1; 11 bases fit TRBD2. The trim removed 3 bases at V and 6 bases at J, leaving 4 bases unmatched. This CDR3 region has 15 residues. Per germline, CDR1 SGHAT and CDR2 FQDESV (reference sequence). CDR3 region: CASSLYTSGSNEQFF. The DNA of the CDR3 is TGTGCCAGCAGCTTGTACACTAGCGGGAGCAATGAGCAGTTCTTC.

The chain couples TRBV7-2 to TRBJ2-5; possibly TRBD2 for D (6 bases). Germline V gene data show CDR1 as SGHTA and CDR2 as FQGNSA. V was shortened by 3 bases and J by 4 bases, with 12 bases between the two germline ends. This CDR3 has 14 amino acids. CDR3 nucleotide sequence: TGTGCCAGCAGCTTCAAGACAGCGGGAGAGACCCAGTACTTC. The encoded protein is CASSFKTAGETQYF.

This chain joins TRBV6-1 and TRBJ1-5; D remains unclear. Germline lookup yields CDR1 MNHNS and CDR2 SASEGT. The CDR3 contains 14 residues. The germline V and J ends were trimmed by 2 bases and 7 bases, with 12 bases remaining between them. The CDR3, as DNA: TGTGCCAGCAGTGAAAAGACGCCCGGGCAGCCCCAGCATTTT. Protein: CASSEKTPGQPQHF.

This clonotype was observed a handful of times. The chain is built from TRBV7-2 and TRBJ2-1, with TRBD2 identical over 8 bases. The trim removed 2 bases at V and 5 bases at J, leaving 8 bases unmatched. In germline, CDR1 is SGHTA, CDR2 FQGNSA. This CDR3 is 16 amino acids long. CDR3 coding DNA: TGTGCCAGCAGCTTATCGGGCGGGGGGACCCACAATGAGCAGTTCTTC. As protein: CASSLSGGGTHNEQFF.

The CDR3 sequence: CASSLLSAVETQYF. In DNA form, the CDR3 reads TGCGCCAGCAGCTTGTTGTCCGCGGTTGAGACCCAGTACTTC. This chain links TRBV5-1 with TRBJ2-5; D is unclear. V lost 1 base to trimming and J lost 5 bases, with 12 bases between them. The CDR3 has 14 amino acids. In germline, CDR1 is SGHRS, CDR2 YFSETQ.

The rearrangement links TRBV5-1 to TRBJ1-2; D remains ambiguous. Trimming stripped 0 bases from V and 4 bases from J, with 16 bases between. This CDR3 comprises 16 residues. CDR1 SGHRS and CDR2 YFSETQ come from the germline V gene. CDR3 region: CASSLALGSPFYGYTF. In DNA, the CDR3 is TGCGCCAGCAGCTTGGCTTTGGGCAGCCCATTCTATGGCTACACCTTC.

Only a few counts were recorded for this clonotype. This chain links TRBV12-3 or TRBV12-4 with TRBJ2-7; D perhaps matches TRBD2 (6 bases). V lost 6 bases to trimming and J lost 3 bases, with 12 bases between them. This CDR3 spans 13 amino acids. This CDR3 is CASSLRRVYEQYF. The CDR3, as DNA: TGTGCCAGCAGCCTGAGGAGGGTCTACGAGCAGTACTTC.

The chain carries TRBV7-8 and TRBJ2-1; TRBD2 might be the D (7 bases). From germline, CDR1 is SGHVS and CDR2 FQNEAQ. The CDR3 loop spans 15 amino acids. The ends were cut back, 6 bases at V and 10 bases at J, with 22 bases in the middle. The CDR3 protein is CASSLSGSGEGEQFF. CDR3 sequence (DNA): TGTGCCAGCAGTCTTAGCGGGTCAGGGGAGGGAGAGCAGTTCTTC.

This chain uses TRBV13 with TRBJ2-5, with 7 bases lining up with TRBD2. Germline V gene lookup returns CDR1 PRHDT and CDR2 FYEKMQ (reference sequence). V trimming: 2 bases; J trimming: 5 bases; junction bases outside the gene matches: 8. The CDR3 has 15 amino acids. Here the CDR3 DNA reads TGTGCCAGCAGCTTACTTCGGGGGGACGGGGAGACCCAGTACTTC. It codes for CASSLLRGDGETQYF.

The J gene is TRBJ2-7, the V gene TRBV12-3 or TRBV12-4; D gene uncertain. The CDR3 length is 13 residues. The V end lost 5 bases, the J end lost 6 bases, and 14 bases lay between the germline ends. In DNA form, the CDR3 reads TGTGCCAGCAGTCCCCCAGCCTTTCTCGAGCAGTACTTC. It encodes CASSPPAFLEQYF.

The chain combines TRBV12-3 or TRBV12-4 with TRBJ2-3, with D possibly matching TRBD2 (6 bases). V was trimmed by 7 bases and J by 0 bases, leaving 14 bases between them. CDR3 size: 15 residues. CDR3 bases: TGTGCCAGCACTCACGAGGGGACTAGCACAGATACGCAGTATTTT. Its protein is CASTHEGTSTDTQYF.

This clonotype was seen a few times. The rearrangement joins TRBV5-1 to TRBJ2-7, with 7 bases aligning to TRBD2. CDR3 length: 17 amino acids. Germline V gene lookup returns CDR1 SGHRS and CDR2 YFSETQ. With 1 base clipped from V and 1 base from J, the junction kept 11 bases outside the gene matches. The CDR3 sequence is CASSLSGMAPQSYEQYF. The DNA for the CDR3 is TGCGCCAGCAGCTTGAGCGGGATGGCTCCTCAATCCTACGAGCAGTACTTC.

The chain links TRBV11-2 to TRBJ2-4; a possible D gene is TRBD2 (6 bases). CDR1 is SGHAT and CDR2 is FQNNGV in the germline V gene. Trimming pared 1 base from V and 3 bases from J, leaving 22 bases between. The CDR3 consists of 19 residues. CDR3 DNA sequence: TGTGCCAGCAGCTTAGGGAGGCTGCGGGACCCGGGCGACAAAAACATTCAGTACTTC. The encoded protein is CASSLGRLRDPGDKNIQYF.

The V gene is TRBV12-3 or TRBV12-4, the J gene TRBJ1-1; D not certain. V shed 6 bases and J shed 5 bases, with 16 bases lying between them. CDR3 length equals 14 residues. The chain's CDR3 is CASSPLLEWTEAFF. The CDR3 DNA reads as TGTGCCAGCAGCCCTCTCCTAGAGTGGACTGAAGCTTTCTTT.

A note on this clonotype: Germline is not matched at one junction end, which may reflect a read error. The chain uses TRBV4-1 and TRBJ2-1; 9 positions match TRBD2. The CDR3 contains 13 residues. Germline CDR1 and CDR2: MGHRA and YSYEKL. CDR3 protein: CAGSQGTSFEQFF. The CDR3 nucleotides are TGCGCCGGCAGCCAAGGGACTAGCTTTGAGCAGTTCTTC.

The chain uses TRBV4-1 and TRBJ2-3; either TRBD1 or TRBD2 may supply D (5 bases each). V was pared by 1 base and J by 0 bases, with 11 bases between. The germline CDR1 and CDR2 sequences are MGHRA and YSYEKL. This CDR3 has 16 amino acids. As DNA, the CDR3 is TGCGCCAGCAGCCAAGTGGGGGTCGTGAGCACAGATACGCAGTATTTT. Protein sequence: CASSQVGVVSTDTQYF.

This clonotype has only a few counts. The chain combines TRBV7-3 with TRBJ2-3; D remains ambiguous. From germline, CDR1 is SGHTA and CDR2 FQGTGA. The germline V and J ends were trimmed by 1 base and 1 base, with 9 bases remaining between them. The CDR3 has 15 residues. The CDR3 DNA reads as TGTGCCAGCAGCTTAATGGGCTCGGGCACAGATACGCAGTATTTT. Protein product: CASSLMGSGTDTQYF.